Presented here are 26 T cell receptor beta chains from one specimen sequenced in a study of glioma-infiltrating T cells. TCR alpha and beta CDR3 regions were amplified from RNA using iRepertoire nested multiplex PCR. Each CDR3 protein gets one entry after TCRdb re-called the multiplex PCR reads with MiXCR. In the table there are around 190,000 distinct CDR3 sequences, roughly 45% of which are singletons. The sequenced material came from glioma tissue, nonneoplastic brain tissue, or PBMCs (not recorded which). These receptors came from a human donor with low-grade glioma or glioblastoma, undergoing nonglioma brain surgery, or in good health (not recorded which).

The chain links TRBV30 to TRBJ1-1; no reliable D call. The germline gives CDR1 GTSNPN, CDR2 SVGIG (reference sequence). Trimming left V 1 base short and J 7 bases short, with 10 bases between. The CDR3 sequence is 12 residues long. The CDR3 sequence is CAWSGAVNEAFF. DNA of the CDR3: TGTGCCTGGAGTGGCGCAGTTAATGAAGCTTTCTTT. The full variable domain, in which reference TRBV30 and TRBJ1-1 provide the parts outside the CDR3, is SQTIHQWPATLVQPVGSPLSLECTVEGTSNPNLYWYRQAAGRGLQLLFYSVGIGQISSEVPQNLSASRPQDRQFILSSKKLLLSDSGFYLCAWSGAVNEAFFGQGTRLTVV.

In regard to this clonotype: A single base separates this from a much larger clone, so it may be a read error. The chain carries TRBV28 and TRBJ2-7, with 9 bases matching TRBD1. The CDR3 sequence is 13 residues long. Per the germline V gene, CDR1 is MDHEN and CDR2 is SYDVKM. Losses at the gene ends were 10 bases for V and 10 bases for J; bases not matched to a gene: 14. Written as DNA, the CDR3 is TGTGCCACCAGGGAAGGGACAGGGCGGGATCAGTACTTC. It translates to CATREGTGRDQYF.

This clonotype was observed at least ten times. The genes are TRBV6-1 and TRBJ2-3; 11 nucleotides align to TRBD2. Germline lookup yields CDR1 MNHNS and CDR2 SASEGT. J gave up 3 bases and V 6 bases, and 5 bases lay outside the gene matches. CDR3 length: 15 residues. CDR3 sequence reads: CASSVAGGPTDTQYF. The CDR3 nucleotides are TGTGCCAGCAGCGTAGCGGGAGGGCCGACAGATACGCAGTATTTT.

There are a few counts of this clonotype. Germline and junction disagree at one end, which may indicate a read error. This chain joins TRBV3-1 and TRBJ2-1; 7 nucleotides line up with TRBD2. This CDR3 has 15 residues. Per the germline V gene, CDR1 is LGHDT and CDR2 is YNNKEL (reference sequence). The CDR3 loop is CTSSQDGSGYNEQFF. Written as DNA, the CDR3 is TGTACCAGCAGCCAAGATGGTAGCGGGTACAATGAGCAGTTCTTC.

Details on this clonotype: At one end the junction does not follow the germline gene, possibly because of a read error. The rearrangement joins TRBV4-2 to TRBJ1-2, with a weak D call TRBD1 (6 bases). CDR1 is LGHNA, CDR2 YNFKEQ, per germline. The CDR3 length is 15 residues. The CDR3 sequence: CASSPRGSADYGHTF. For the CDR3, the DNA is TGTGCCAGCAGCCCAAGGGGGTCCGCGGACTATGGCCACACCTTC.

This clonotype was detected only a few times. V and J are TRBV5-1 and TRBJ2-5, with unresolved D. Germline assignment: CDR1 SGHRS and CDR2 YFSETQ. The CDR3 is made up of 16 amino acids. V was pared by 4 bases and J by 3 bases, with 19 bases between. The CDR3 nucleotides are TGCGCCAGCAGCCCTGCCTTGAACACCGATGAAGAGACCCAGTACTTC. Protein sequence: CASSPALNTDEETQYF.

On this clonotype: A read error may account for a junction end that differs from germline. The genes are TRBV27 and TRBJ2-1; the D is unclear. The germline gives CDR1 MNHEY, CDR2 SMNVEV (reference sequence). The CDR3 has 13 amino acids. CDR3 protein: CASSLGRRGEKFF. In nucleotides, the CDR3 is TGTGCCAGCAGTTTAGGACGACGCGGTGAGAAGTTCTTC.

This clonotype was detected many times. The V gene is TRBV20-1, the J gene TRBJ2-5; 7 bases align to TRBD1. Germline-derived CDR1 and CDR2 are DFQATT and SNEGSKA (reference sequence). This CDR3 has 14 residues. Losses at the gene ends were 6 bases for V and 5 bases for J; bases not matched to a gene: 12. In nucleotides, the CDR3 is TGCAGTGCCCCTAGACCGACAGGGATGGAGACCCAGTACTTC. Protein: CSAPRPTGMETQYF.

This clonotype was picked up many times. The rearrangement links TRBV10-2 to TRBJ2-7; D may be TRBD2 (5 bases). The CDR3 spans 12 residues. Germline assignment: CDR1 WSHSY and CDR2 SAAADI. V dropped 6 bases and J dropped 6 bases, with 12 bases sitting between them. CDR3 amino acids: CASRRELGEQYF. CDR3 bases: TGCGCCAGCAGGAGGGAGCTGGGCGAGCAGTACTTC.

With respect to this clonotype: A much larger clone is a single base away; this may be a read error. CDR3: CSAFKREDLAGEQYF. The CDR3 DNA reads as TGCAGTGCATTTAAACGGGAGGACCTAGCAGGGGAGCAGTACTTC. The chain employs TRBV20-1 and TRBJ2-5, with D possibly being TRBD2 (7 bases). Trimming pared 6 bases from V and 11 bases from J, leaving 28 bases between. Germline V CDR1 and CDR2: DFQATT, SNEGSKA (reference sequence). The length of the CDR3 is 15 residues.

This clonotype was seen at least ten times. The rearrangement uses TRBV2 and TRBJ2-3; no definite D call. The germline CDR1 and CDR2 sequences are SNHLY and FYNNEI. V was shortened by 5 bases and J by 5 bases, with 8 bases between the two germline ends. This CDR3 has 12 amino acids. CDR3 sequence reads: CASSPSLDTQYF. CDR3 nucleotide sequence: TGTGCCAGCAGTCCCTCTTTAGATACGCAGTATTTT. The full variable domain, in which reference TRBV2 and TRBJ2-3 provide the parts outside the CDR3, is EPEVTQTPSHQVTQMGQEVILRCVPISNHLYFYWYRQILGQKVEFLVSFYNNEISEKSEIFDDQFSVERPDGSNFTLKIRSTKLEDSAMYFCASSPSLDTQYFGPGTRLTVL.

This clonotype was observed a handful of times. The chain employs TRBV7-2 and TRBJ1-2; 9 nucleotides match TRBD1. The CDR3 covers 14 residues. Germline-derived CDR1 and CDR2 are SGHTA and FQGNSA. V dropped 5 bases and J dropped 4; count of bases not matched to a gene: 5. The CDR3 is CASSLGQGGYGYTF. The CDR3 bases are TGTGCCAGCAGCCTGGGACAGGGAGGCTATGGCTACACCTTC.

There are a few counts of this clonotype. The rearrangement links TRBV3-1 to TRBJ2-1, with 10 bases matching TRBD2. Germline V gives CDR1 LGHDT, CDR2 YNNKEL (reference sequence). The ends lost 3 bases at V and 8 bases at J; junction bases unmatched: 7. The CDR3 length is 15 residues. The CDR3 reads CASSQMIAGGHEQFF. The CDR3 nucleotides are TGTGCCAGCAGCCAGATGATAGCGGGAGGCCATGAGCAGTTCTTC.

A word on this clonotype: With a much larger clone just one base away, this may be a read error. The chain employs TRBV20-1 and TRBJ2-7; TRBD2 agrees at 9 bases. CDR1 and CDR2 from the germline V gene are DFQATT and SNEGSKA (reference sequence). The CDR3 runs 14 residues. Here the CDR3 reads CSARGASGAYDQYF. CDR3 sequence (DNA): TGCAGTGCTAGAGGGGCTAGCGGGGCCTACGACCAGTACTTC.

This clonotype has just one count. A read error is possible here, since a much larger clone lies one base away. The CDR3 spells CSAPFAETEYF. CDR3 in DNA: TGCAGTGCTCCGTTTGCGGAGACCGAGTACTTC. This chain uses TRBV20-1 with TRBJ2-5; no clear D. Germline V CDR1 and CDR2: DFQATT, SNEGSKA (reference sequence). CDR3 length equals 11 residues.

This clonotype showed up many times. The V gene is TRBV6-6, the J gene TRBJ2-7, with TRBD1 identical over 7 bases. CDR1 is MNHNY and CDR2 is SVGAGI in the germline V gene (reference sequence). There are 15 residues in the CDR3. Trimming took 2 bases from V and 2 from J; bases not matched to a gene: 6. The CDR3 nucleotides read TGTGCCAGCAGTTACGGGAACAGGGGCACCTACGAGCAGTACTTC. It encodes CASSYGNRGTYEQYF.

On this clonotype: Being one base from a much bigger clone, this may be a read error. The chain recombines TRBV5-4 with TRBJ2-7; D gene unclear. Germline V gene lookup returns CDR1 SGHNT and CDR2 YYREEE (reference sequence). The V gene lost 1 base and the J gene lost 0 bases, with 8 bases spanning the gap. There are 14 residues in the CDR3. In nucleotides, the CDR3 is TGTGCCAGCAGCTTGACTACTCACTCCTACGAGCAGTACTTC. The encoded protein is CASSLTTHSYEQYF.

The V and J genes are TRBV2 and TRBJ1-5, with unresolved D. The germline gives CDR1 SNHLY, CDR2 FYNNEI. The CDR3 extends over 14 amino acids. Trimming took 10 bases from V and 3 from J, leaving 16 bases between them. The CDR3 nucleotides read TGTGCCATTGAAAAAGACGGGTTCAATCAGCCCCAGCATTTT. Translating gives CAIEKDGFNQPQHF.

This clonotype has at least ten counts. The V and J genes are TRBV27 and TRBJ2-3, with 8 bases matching TRBD2. The germline gives CDR1 MNHEY, CDR2 SMNVEV (reference sequence). The CDR3 extends over 15 amino acids. V was pared by 8 bases and J by 6 bases, with 13 bases of the junction left unmatched. CDR3 coding DNA: TGTGCCAGCTCGTTAGCGGGGAGGGGCCGGGATACGCAGTATTTT. It codes for CASSLAGRGRDTQYF.

Turning to this clonotype: This could be a read error, since a much larger clone is one nucleotide away. V gene TRBV20-1 combines with J gene TRBJ2-4, with D perhaps TRBD1 (6 bases). V was shortened by 7 bases and J by 0 bases, with 19 bases between the two germline ends. The CDR3 extends over 16 amino acids. CDR1 and CDR2 (germline): DFQATT, SNEGSKA (reference sequence). CDR3 residues: CSDSKPTGRAKNIQYF. CDR3 DNA: TGCAGTGATAGTAAGCCCACAGGGCGAGCCAAAAACATTCAGTACTTC.

This clonotype was picked up many times. The rearrangement links TRBV20-1 to TRBJ2-7, with TRBD2 identical over 9 bases. This CDR3 spans 14 amino acids. Per the germline V gene, CDR1 is DFQATT and CDR2 is SNEGSKA (reference sequence). The trim removed 2 bases at V and 3 bases at J, leaving 5 bases unmatched. The CDR3 nucleotides read TGCAGTGCTAGATTGGCTAGCGGGATCTACGAGCAGTACTTC. This gives the protein CSARLASGIYEQYF.

To note about this clonotype: Its ends do not fully match the called genes, so a read error is possible. The chain recombines TRBV5-4 with TRBJ1-4; D is ambiguous. This CDR3 comprises 14 residues. Germline V lookup: CDR1 SGHNT, CDR2 YYREEE (reference sequence). CDR3 bases: TGTGCCAACAGCTTGGACCCCGGGAGTGAAAAACTGTTTTTT. Encoded protein: CANSLDPGSEKLFF.

As regards this clonotype: A much larger clone lies a single base off, so this may be a read error. The rearrangement uses TRBV28 and TRBJ1-1, with unresolved D. This CDR3 comprises 14 residues. V gave up 5 bases and J gave up 9 bases, with 19 bases separating them. CDR1 is MDHEN and CDR2 is SYDVKM in the germline V gene. Written as DNA, the CDR3 is TGTGCCAGCAGTCCCCGGGCCCTGCGGGCTAAAGCTTTCTTT. Translation gives CASSPRALRAKAFF. The full variable domain, in which reference TRBV28 and TRBJ1-1 provide the parts outside the CDR3, is DVKVTQSSRYLVKRTGEKVFLECVQDMDHENMFWYRQDPGLGLRLIYFSYDVKMKEKGDIPEGYSVSREKKERFSLILESASTNQTSMYLCASSPRALRAKAFFGQGTRLTVV.

As for this clonotype: Sequence at one end of the junction differs from germline and may be a read error. The genes are TRBV7-2 and TRBJ2-3; the D is unclear. The CDR3 runs 16 residues. Germline CDR1 and CDR2: SGHTA and FQGNSA. This CDR3 reads CAGSPGIALSTDTQYF. CDR3 coding DNA: TGTGCCGGCAGCCCCGGAATAGCACTAAGCACAGATACGCAGTATTTT.

This clonotype was seen once. The chain is built from TRBV3-1 and TRBJ2-5; 14 bases fit TRBD2. V was clipped by 5 bases and J by 4 bases; unmatched bases: 3. The germline gives CDR1 LGHDT, CDR2 YNNKEL (reference sequence). CDR3 size: 15 residues. CDR3 region: CASSIGLAGGETQYF. CDR3 DNA: TGTGCCAGCAGCATAGGACTAGCGGGAGGAGAGACCCAGTACTTC.

The CDR3 DNA reads as TGTGCCAGCAGACCCCCGGGACTCGCCTCTAGCTCCTACGAGCAGTACTTC. Translation gives CASRPPGLASSSYEQYF. The rearrangement links TRBV2 to TRBJ2-7; a weak D match, TRBD2 (6 bases). The CDR3 is 17 amino acids. From germline, CDR1 is SNHLY and CDR2 FYNNEI. V shed 6 bases and J shed 0 bases, with 21 bases lying between them.